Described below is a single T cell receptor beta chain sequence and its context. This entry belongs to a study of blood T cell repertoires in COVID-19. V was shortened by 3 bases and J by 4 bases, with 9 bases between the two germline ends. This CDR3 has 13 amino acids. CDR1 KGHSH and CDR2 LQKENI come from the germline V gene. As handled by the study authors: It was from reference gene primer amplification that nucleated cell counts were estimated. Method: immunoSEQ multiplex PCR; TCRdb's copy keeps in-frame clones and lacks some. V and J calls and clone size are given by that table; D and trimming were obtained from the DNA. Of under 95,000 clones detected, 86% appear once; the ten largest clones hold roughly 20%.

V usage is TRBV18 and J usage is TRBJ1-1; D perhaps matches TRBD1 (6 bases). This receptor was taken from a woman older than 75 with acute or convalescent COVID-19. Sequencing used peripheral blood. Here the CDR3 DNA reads TGTGCCAGCTCACCGGACAGTGTCACTGAAGCTTTCTTT. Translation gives CASSPDSVTEAFF.